These 10 T cell receptor beta chains were sequenced from one sample in a study of regulatory T cells in long-lasting Graves disease. The authors built TCR beta libraries using iRepertoire HTBI primers and Arm-PCR of CDR3 regions. In TCRdb, the multiplex PCR reads were re-called with MiXCR into one record per CDR3 protein. The profile shows 350,000 to 550,000 distinct CDR3 sequences, over 15% of them singletons. The sample's time point: newly diagnosed GD, antithyroid drugs for less than 3 months. The TCR library was made from RNA extracted from PBMCs. The sample was also linked to a second study, of T cells in Graves' hyperthyroidism and ophthalmopathy.

Specimen: peripheral blood mononuclear cells (PBMCs), collected at new diagnosis, from a patient treated with antithyroid drugs. The receptors here all came from a woman aged 18-30 years with Graves disease.

This clonotype showed up just a few times. The DNA of the CDR3 is TGCAGTGCTAGACGGGGACTAGCGGATAACTCCTACAATGAGCAGTTCTTC. This encodes CSARRGLADNSYNEQFF. The chain is built from TRBV20-1 and TRBJ2-1; 11 nucleotides match TRBD2. Trimming cost V 2 bases and J 0 bases; bases outside gene matches: 6. Germline V gene lookup returns CDR1 DFQATT and CDR2 SNEGSKA (reference sequence). The CDR3 runs to 17 residues.

This clonotype showed up many times. This sequence joins TRBV20-1 and TRBJ1-1; the D gene is possibly TRBD1 (5 bases). Trimming cost V 0 bases and J 5 bases, with 16 bases left between them. Per the germline V gene, CDR1 is DFQATT and CDR2 is SNEGSKA (reference sequence). CDR3 length equals 15 residues. CDR3 sequence reads: CSARDNQGPGTEAFF. Here the CDR3 DNA reads TGCAGTGCTAGAGACAATCAGGGCCCTGGGACTGAAGCTTTCTTT.

This clonotype was picked up many times. This chain uses TRBV28 with TRBJ2-3; D may be TRBD1 or TRBD2 (5 bases each). Trimming took 4 bases from V and 6 from J, leaving 11 bases between them. The CDR3 sequence is 13 residues long. From germline, CDR1 is MDHEN and CDR2 SYDVKM. The CDR3 coding sequence is TGTGCCAGCAGTTCCTCGGGACGGGATACGCAGTATTTT. Its translation is CASSSSGRDTQYF.

Only a few counts were recorded for this clonotype. V usage is TRBV20-1 and J usage is TRBJ2-7; TRBD1 aligns across 7 bases. V lost 0 bases and J lost 6; bases outside the gene matches: 8. The CDR3 is 14 amino acids. Germline CDR1 reads DFQATT; CDR2 reads SNEGSKA (reference sequence). This CDR3 is CSARDPGQLVEQYF. Here the CDR3 DNA reads TGCAGTGCTAGAGACCCGGGACAGTTGGTCGAGCAGTACTTC.

This clonotype was found many times. The chain combines TRBV28 with TRBJ2-7; maybe TRBD1 (5 bases). CDR1 is MDHEN, CDR2 SYDVKM, per germline. Trimming removed 5 bases from V and 2 bases from J, with 13 bases in between. This CDR3 is 14 amino acids long. CDR3 sequence: CASSILLTAYEQYF. The DNA of the CDR3 is TGTGCCAGCAGTATCCTCTTGACAGCCTACGAGCAGTACTTC.

As regards this clonotype: A far bigger clonotype differs at one base, so this is likely a read error. This chain uses TRBV11-1 with TRBJ2-4; 14 positions agree with TRBD2. The J call may not be correct, given that the DNA end is closer to TRBJ2-3. Germline V CDR1 and CDR2: SGHAT, FQDESV (reference sequence). CDR3 length: 15 residues. The CDR3 here is CASSSGLAGDDTQYF. For the CDR3, the DNA is TGTGCCAGCAGCTCGGGACTAGCGGGAGATGATACGCAGTATTTT.

The table lists this clonotype with many counts. The CDR3 DNA sequence: TGTGCCAGCACCATTAGCGGGAGCACAGATACGCAGTATTTT. It translates to CASTISGSTDTQYF. The chain is built from TRBV6-1 and TRBJ2-3; 7 bases match TRBD2. Looked up from germline, CDR1 is MNHNS and CDR2 is SASEGT. There are 14 residues in the CDR3. Trimming removed 7 bases from V and 0 bases from J; junction bases left unmatched: 4.

This chain uses TRBV11-2 with TRBJ2-5, with 8 positions matching TRBD2. The CDR3 length is 15 residues. J gave up 5 bases and V 5 bases, and 10 bases lay outside the gene matches. Germline V lookup: CDR1 SGHAT, CDR2 FQNNGV. The CDR3 region has the DNA TGTGCCAGCAGCCTCCTCAGCGGGAGAGGTGAGACCCAGTACTTC. Its translation is CASSLLSGRGETQYF.

This clonotype has at least ten counts. The rearrangement links TRBV7-2 to TRBJ2-1, with 10 positions matching TRBD2. CDR3 length equals 15 residues. In germline, CDR1 is SGHTA, CDR2 FQGNSA. J lost 7 bases, V lost 1 base, and 4 bases had no gene match. The CDR3 protein is CASSLGPSGSNEQFF. DNA of the CDR3: TGTGCCAGCAGCTTAGGTCCTAGCGGGAGTAATGAGCAGTTCTTC.

This clonotype appeared many times. This chain connects TRBV2 to TRBJ2-1; D is possibly TRBD1 or TRBD2 (7 bases each). Trimming removed 8 bases at V and 9 bases at J, with 20 bases between. This CDR3 comprises 14 residues. CDR1 is SNHLY, CDR2 FYNNEI, per germline. This chain's CDR3 is CASRPWQGGGEQFF. The CDR3 bases are TGTGCCAGCCGACCGTGGCAGGGGGGGGGTGAGCAGTTCTTC.